This entry lists 12 T cell receptor beta chains sequenced from one sample in a study of T cell responses to AZD1222 COVID-19 vaccine. Repertoires were generated with immunoSEQ multiplex PCR, while TCRdb's copy carries only in-frame clones and drops some. The sample shows about 160,000 clones, about 92% of them seen only once. Material: peripheral blood, obtained on day 0 of AZD1222 vaccination. The receptors stem from an adult in good health.

This clone was recorded only once. V and J are TRBV2 and TRBJ1-2; no firm D call. The V gene's germline CDR1 is SNHLY and CDR2 FYNNEI. The CDR3 covers 11 residues. The CDR3: CALRAAGGYTF. In DNA, the CDR3 is TGTGCACTGCGAGCGGCGGGTGGCTACACCTTC. The variable domain in full, completed from reference TRBV2 and TRBJ1-2, reads EPEVTQTPSHQVTQMGQEVILRCVPISNHLYFYWYRQILGQKVEFLVSFYNNEISEKSEIFDDQFSVERPDGSNFTLKIRSTKLEDSAMYFCALRAAGGYTFGSGTRLTVV.

The CDR3 DNA sequence: TGTGCCAGCAGCCGTCAACCTGGGGAACACGAGCAGTACTTC. Its translation is CASSRQPGEHEQYF. The chain carries TRBV5-6 and TRBJ2-7; D remains unclear. The germline CDR1 and CDR2 sequences are SGHDT and YYEEEE. The V end was cut by 4 bases, the J end by 5 bases, with 16 bases between. The CDR3 is made up of 14 amino acids.

The rearrangement uses TRBV5-8 and TRBJ2-1; no clear D gene. The V end was cut by 3 bases, the J end by 5 bases, with 12 bases between. Germline values: CDR1 SGHTS, CDR2 YDEGEE. The CDR3 has 14 amino acids. The CDR3, as DNA: TGTGCCAGCAGCTCGGGTCGTCGGAACAATGAGCAGTTCTTC. Translating it yields CASSSGRRNNEQFF.

V is TRBV6-6 and J is TRBJ1-2, with 12 bases identical to TRBD1. The germline gives CDR1 MNHNY, CDR2 SVGAGI (reference sequence). J gave up 1 base and V 5 bases, and 8 bases lay outside the gene matches. The CDR3 has 17 amino acids. The CDR3 spells CASSRGTGGGINYGYTF. The DNA for the CDR3 is TGTGCCAGCAGTCGGGGGACAGGGGGCGGGATTAACTATGGCTACACCTTC.

The genes are TRBV27 and TRBJ2-5; D perhaps matches TRBD1 (6 bases). Germline assignment: CDR1 MNHEY and CDR2 SMNVEV (reference sequence). V was cut by 6 bases and J by 4 bases, with 12 bases left in between. This CDR3 spans 13 amino acids. The CDR3 DNA reads TGTGCCAGCAGACCTGGGACACCAGAGACCCAGTACTTC. Amino acids: CASRPGTPETQYF.

The chain carries TRBV3-1 (or the pseudogene TRBV3-2) and TRBJ2-7; 8 bases agree with TRBD1. Per the germline V gene, CDR1 is LGHDT and CDR2 is YNNKEL (reference sequence). Losses at the gene ends were 3 bases for V and 2 bases for J; bases not matched to a gene: 6. The CDR3 covers 15 residues. The CDR3 sequence: CASSHRQGTPYEQYF. The CDR3 nucleotides are TGTGCCAGCAGCCACCGACAGGGGACCCCCTACGAGCAGTACTTC.

The CDR3 DNA reads as TGTGCCAGCAGTTTACAACCGGGACAGGGGCTAAGGGGCATATATTTT. Translation gives CASSLQPGQGLRGIYF. V gene TRBV28 combines with J gene TRBJ1-3; 10 bases are shared with TRBD1. V trimming: 2 bases; J trimming: 12 bases; junction bases outside the gene matches: 13. The germline V gene has CDR1 MDHEN and CDR2 SYDVKM. This CDR3 contains 16 residues. Combining the CDR3 with reference TRBV28 and TRBJ1-3 gives the whole variable domain DVKVTQSSRYLVKRTGEKVFLECVQDMDHENMFWYRQDPGLGLRLIYFSYDVKMKEKGDIPEGYSVSREKKERFSLILESASTNQTSMYLCASSLQPGQGLRGIYFGEGSWLTVV.

The J gene is TRBJ1-2, the V gene TRBV24-1, with unresolved D. Germline V gene data show CDR1 as KGHDR and CDR2 as SFDVKD. V lost 3 bases and J 3 bases, leaving 13 bases between the germline ends. This CDR3 spans 15 amino acids. Here the CDR3 reads CATSDEGLLDYGYTF. DNA for the CDR3: TGTGCCACCAGTGATGAGGGCCTCTTGGACTATGGCTACACCTTC.

This clone was picked up one time. The V gene is TRBV11-2, the J gene TRBJ1-2, with 8 positions matching TRBD1. CDR3 length: 15 amino acids. Germline V gene lookup returns CDR1 SGHAT and CDR2 FQNNGV. V lost 1 base, J lost 2 bases, and 3 bases stayed unmatched. As DNA, the CDR3 is TGTGCCAGCAGCTTAGGGACAGGGAACAACTATGGCTACACCTTC. Translated: CASSLGTGNNYGYTF.

This clone has only a few counts. The V call is TRBV10-3, the J call TRBJ2-7, with D hard to call. This CDR3 has 13 amino acids. Germline V lookup: CDR1 ENHRY, CDR2 SYGVKD. Trimming stripped 3 bases from V and 4 bases from J, with 10 bases between. CDR3 nucleotides: TGTGCCATCAGTGATTGGGCGTCTTACGAGCAGTACTTC. It translates to CAISDWASYEQYF.

This rearrangement joins TRBV19 to TRBJ2-3, with unresolved D. Germline V gives CDR1 LNHDA, CDR2 SQIVND (reference sequence). Trimming took off 2 bases at V and 1 base at J, with 13 bases between the two ends. The CDR3 loop spans 16 amino acids. The CDR3 DNA follows: TGTGCCAGTAGTATATACCCTGGCAGGCGCACAGATACGCAGTATTTT. Its translation: CASSIYPGRRTDTQYF.

V usage is TRBV6-5 and J usage is TRBJ1-5, with 8 nucleotides matching TRBD1. The trim removed 6 bases at V and 0 bases at J, leaving 4 bases unmatched. The germline V gene has CDR1 MNHEY and CDR2 SVGAGI. The CDR3 runs 15 residues. The DNA of the CDR3 is TGTGCCAGCAGGGTCCAGGGGGCTAGCAATCAGCCCCAGCATTTT. Residues: CASRVQGASNQPQHF.